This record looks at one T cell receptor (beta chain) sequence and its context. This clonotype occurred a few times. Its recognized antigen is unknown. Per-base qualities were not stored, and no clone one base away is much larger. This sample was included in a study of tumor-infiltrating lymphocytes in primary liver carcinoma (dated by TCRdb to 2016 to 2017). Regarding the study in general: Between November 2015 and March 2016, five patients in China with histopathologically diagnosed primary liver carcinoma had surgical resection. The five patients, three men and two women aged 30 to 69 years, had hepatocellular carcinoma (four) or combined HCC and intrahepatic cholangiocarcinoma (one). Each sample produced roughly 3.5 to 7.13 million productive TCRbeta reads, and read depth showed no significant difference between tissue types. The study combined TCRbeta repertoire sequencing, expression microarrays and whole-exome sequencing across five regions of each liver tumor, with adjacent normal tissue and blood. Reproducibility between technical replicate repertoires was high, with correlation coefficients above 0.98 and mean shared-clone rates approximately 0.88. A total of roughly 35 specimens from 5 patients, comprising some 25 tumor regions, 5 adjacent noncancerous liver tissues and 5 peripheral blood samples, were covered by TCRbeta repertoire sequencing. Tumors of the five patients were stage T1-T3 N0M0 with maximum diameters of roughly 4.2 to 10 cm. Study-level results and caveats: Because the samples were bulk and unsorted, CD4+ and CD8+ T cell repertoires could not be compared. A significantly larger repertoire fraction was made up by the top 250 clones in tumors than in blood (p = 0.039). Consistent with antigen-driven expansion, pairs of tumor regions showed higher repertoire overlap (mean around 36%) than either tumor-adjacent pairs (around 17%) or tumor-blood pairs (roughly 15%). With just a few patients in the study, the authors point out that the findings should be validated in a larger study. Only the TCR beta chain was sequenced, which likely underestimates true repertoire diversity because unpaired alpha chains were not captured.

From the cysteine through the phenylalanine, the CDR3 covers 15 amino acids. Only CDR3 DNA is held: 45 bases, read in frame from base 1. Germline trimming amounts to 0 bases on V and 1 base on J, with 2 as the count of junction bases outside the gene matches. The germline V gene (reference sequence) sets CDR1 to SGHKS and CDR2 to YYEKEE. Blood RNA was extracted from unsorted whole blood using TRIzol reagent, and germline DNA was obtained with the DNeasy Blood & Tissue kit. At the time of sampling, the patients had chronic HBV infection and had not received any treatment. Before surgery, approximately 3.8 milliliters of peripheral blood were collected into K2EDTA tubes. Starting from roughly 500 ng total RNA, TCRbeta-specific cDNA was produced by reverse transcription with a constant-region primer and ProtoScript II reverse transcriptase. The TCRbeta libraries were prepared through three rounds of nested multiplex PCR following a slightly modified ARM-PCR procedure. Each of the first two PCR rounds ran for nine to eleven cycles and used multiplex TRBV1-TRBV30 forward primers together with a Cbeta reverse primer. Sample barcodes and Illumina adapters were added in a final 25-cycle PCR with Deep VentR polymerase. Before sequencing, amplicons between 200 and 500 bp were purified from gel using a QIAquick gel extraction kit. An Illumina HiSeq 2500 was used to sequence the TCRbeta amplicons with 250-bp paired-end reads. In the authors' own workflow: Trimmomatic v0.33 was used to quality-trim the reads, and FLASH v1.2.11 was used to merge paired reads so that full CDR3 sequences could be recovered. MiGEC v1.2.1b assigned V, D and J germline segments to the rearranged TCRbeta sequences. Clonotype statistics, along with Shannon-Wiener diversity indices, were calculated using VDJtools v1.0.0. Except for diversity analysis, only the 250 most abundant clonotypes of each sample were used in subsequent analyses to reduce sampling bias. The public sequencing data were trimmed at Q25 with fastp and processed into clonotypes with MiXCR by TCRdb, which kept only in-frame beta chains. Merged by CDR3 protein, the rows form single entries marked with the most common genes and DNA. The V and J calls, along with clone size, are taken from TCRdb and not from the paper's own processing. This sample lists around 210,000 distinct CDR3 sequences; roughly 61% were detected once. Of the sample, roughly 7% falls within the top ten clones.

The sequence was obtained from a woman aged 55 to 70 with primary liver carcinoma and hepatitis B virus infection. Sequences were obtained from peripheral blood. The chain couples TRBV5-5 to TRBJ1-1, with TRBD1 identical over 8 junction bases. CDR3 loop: CASSLAGTGNTEAFF. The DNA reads TGTGCCAGCAGCTTGGCTGGGACAGGGAACACTGAAGCTTTCTTT. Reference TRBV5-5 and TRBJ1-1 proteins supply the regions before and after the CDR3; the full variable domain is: DAGVTQSPTHLIKTRGQQVTLRCSPISGHKSVSWYQQVLGQGPQFIFQYYEKEERGRGNFPDRFSARQFPNYSSELNVNALLLGDSALYLCASSLAGTGNTEAFFGQGTRLTVV.